This T cell receptor beta chain was observed in a study of blood T cell repertoires in COVID-19. For the study at large: The United States, Italy and Spain provided the acute and convalescent COVID-19 samples. PBMCs, B-cell-depleted T cells, or T cells provided the cDNA or gDNA that made up the material.

This CDR3 contains 19 residues. V lost 4 bases to trimming and J lost 6 bases; unmatched junction nucleotides: 16. Germline CDR1 and CDR2: SNHLY and FYNNEI. Original processing notes: Counts of nucleated cells, estimated from reference gene primer amplification, were obtained. Sequencing used immunoSEQ multiplex PCR; TCRdb keeps in-frame clones, though not all of them. The V and J calls and clone size are taken from that table; D and trimming were inferred from the DNA. The profile shows roughly 100,000 clones, approximately 69% of them singletons. The V call is TRBV2, the J call TRBJ2-3; 13 bases map to TRBD2. The specimen was peripheral blood. The TCR was taken from a man older than 75 with acute or convalescent COVID-19. The CDR3: CASSGTSGRPRWLYDTQYF. CDR3 bases: TGTGCCAGCAGTGGGACTAGCGGGAGACCAAGGTGGTTGTACGATACGCAGTATTTT.